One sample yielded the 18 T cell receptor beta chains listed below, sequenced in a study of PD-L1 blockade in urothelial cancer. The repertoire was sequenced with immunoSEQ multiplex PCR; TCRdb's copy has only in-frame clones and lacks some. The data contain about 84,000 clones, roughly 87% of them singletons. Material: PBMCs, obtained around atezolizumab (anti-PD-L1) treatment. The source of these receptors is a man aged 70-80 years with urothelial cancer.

The CDR3 bases are TGTGCCAGCAGTTTATCGGAGGGGAATGAGCAGTTCTTC. It is translated as CASSLSEGNEQFF. The genes are TRBV27 and TRBJ2-1, with D perhaps TRBD2 (6 bases). V was shortened by 0 bases and J by 7 bases, with 7 bases between the two germline ends. Germline V gene sequence: CDR1 MNHEY, CDR2 SMNVEV (reference sequence). The CDR3 covers 13 residues.

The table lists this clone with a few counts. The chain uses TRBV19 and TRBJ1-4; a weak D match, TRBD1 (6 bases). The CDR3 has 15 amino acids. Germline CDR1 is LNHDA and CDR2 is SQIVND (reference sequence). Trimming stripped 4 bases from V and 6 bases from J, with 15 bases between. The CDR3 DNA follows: TGTGCCAGTAGTACCGGGGGGCGGATTCATGAAAAACTGTTTTTT. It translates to CASSTGGRIHEKLFF. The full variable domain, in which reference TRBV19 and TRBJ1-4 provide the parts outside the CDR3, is DGGITQSPKYLFRKEGQNVTLSCEQNLNHDAMYWYRQDPGQGLRLIYYSQIVNDFQKGDIAEGYSVSREKKESFPLTVTSAQKNPTAFYLCASSTGGRIHEKLFFGSGTQLSVL.

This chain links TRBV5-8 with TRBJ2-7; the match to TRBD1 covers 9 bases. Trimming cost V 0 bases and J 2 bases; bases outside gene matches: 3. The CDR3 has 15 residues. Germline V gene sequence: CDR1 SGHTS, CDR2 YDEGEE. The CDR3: CASSLDGQGTYEQYF. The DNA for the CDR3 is TGTGCCAGCAGCTTGGACGGACAGGGGACCTACGAGCAGTACTTC.

CDR3 protein: CSVGFGVISYEQYF. In nucleotides, the CDR3 is TGCAGCGTTGGCTTCGGGGTGATCTCCTACGAGCAGTACTTC. V is TRBV29-1 and J is TRBJ2-7; D is possibly TRBD2 (5 bases). CDR1 SQVTM and CDR2 ANQGSEA come from the germline V gene. This CDR3 has 14 amino acids. The V end was cut by 4 bases, the J end by 0 bases, with 13 bases between.

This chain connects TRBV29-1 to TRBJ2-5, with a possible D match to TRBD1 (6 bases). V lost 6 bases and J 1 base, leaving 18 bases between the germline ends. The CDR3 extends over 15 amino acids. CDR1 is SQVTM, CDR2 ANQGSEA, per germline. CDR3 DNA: TGCAGCGTGAGGACAGTGGAGTTGCGCCAAGAGACCCAGTACTTC. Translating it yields CSVRTVELRQETQYF.

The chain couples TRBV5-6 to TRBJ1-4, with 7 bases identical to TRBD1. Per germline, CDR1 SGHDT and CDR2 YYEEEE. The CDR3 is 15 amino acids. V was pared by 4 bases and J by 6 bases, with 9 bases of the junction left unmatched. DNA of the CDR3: TGTGCCAGCAGCCCCGGAGACAGGGAGGATGAAAAACTGTTTTTT. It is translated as CASSPGDREDEKLFF.

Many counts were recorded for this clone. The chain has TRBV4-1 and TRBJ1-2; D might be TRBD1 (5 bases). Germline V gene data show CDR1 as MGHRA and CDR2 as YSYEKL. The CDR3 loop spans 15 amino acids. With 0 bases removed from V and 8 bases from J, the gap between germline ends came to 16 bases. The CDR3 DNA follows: TGCGCCAGCAGCCAAGATGAATCAGGGATGGGCGGCTACACCTTC. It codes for CASSQDESGMGGYTF.

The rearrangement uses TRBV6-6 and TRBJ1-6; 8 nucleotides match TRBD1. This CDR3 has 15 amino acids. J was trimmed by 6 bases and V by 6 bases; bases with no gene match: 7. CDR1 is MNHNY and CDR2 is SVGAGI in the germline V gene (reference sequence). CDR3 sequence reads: CASRTRQGINSPLHF. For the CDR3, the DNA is TGTGCCAGCAGAACCCGACAGGGGATTAATTCACCCCTCCACTTT.

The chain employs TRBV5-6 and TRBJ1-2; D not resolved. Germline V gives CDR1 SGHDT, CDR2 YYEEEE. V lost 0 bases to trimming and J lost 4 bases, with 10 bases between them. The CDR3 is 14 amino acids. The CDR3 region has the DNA TGTGCCAGCAGCTTGGGAGATTCGCTCTATGGCTACACCTTC. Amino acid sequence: CASSLGDSLYGYTF.

The CDR3 coding sequence is TGTGCCAGCAGCTTGTTAGACAATACCGGGGAGCTGTTTTTT. Encoded protein: CASSLLDNTGELFF. The chain employs TRBV7-8 and TRBJ2-2; D is unclear. The CDR3 covers 14 residues. V gave up 3 bases and J gave up 5 bases, with 10 bases separating them. In germline, CDR1 is SGHVS, CDR2 FQNEAQ. Full variable domain (remainder filled in from reference TRBV7-8 and TRBJ2-2): GAGVSQSPRYKVAKRGQDVALRCDPISGHVSLFWYQQALGQGPEFLTYFQNEAQLDKSGLPSDRFFAERPEGSVSTLKIQRTQQEDSAVYLCASSLLDNTGELFFGEGSRLTVL.

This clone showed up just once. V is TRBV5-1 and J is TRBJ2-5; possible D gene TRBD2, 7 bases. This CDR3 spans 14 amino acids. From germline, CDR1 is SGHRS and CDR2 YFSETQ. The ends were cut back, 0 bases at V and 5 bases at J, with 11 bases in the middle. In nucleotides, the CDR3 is TGCGCCAGCAGCTTGGTAGGGAGGGGGGAGACCCAGTACTTC. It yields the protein CASSLVGRGETQYF. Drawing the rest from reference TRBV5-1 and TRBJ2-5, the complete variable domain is KAGVTQTPRYLIKTRGQQVTLSCSPISGHRSVSWYQQTPGQGLQFLFEYFSETQRNKGNFPGRFSGRQFSNSRSEMNVSTLELGDSALYLCASSLVGRGETQYFGPGTRLLVL.

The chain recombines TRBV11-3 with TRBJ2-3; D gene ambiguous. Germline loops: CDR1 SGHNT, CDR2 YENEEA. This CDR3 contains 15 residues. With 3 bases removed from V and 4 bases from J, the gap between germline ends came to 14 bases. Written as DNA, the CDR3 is TGTGCCAGCAGCTTGTTCGGTGAGGATGCAGATACGCAGTATTTT. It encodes CASSLFGEDADTQYF.

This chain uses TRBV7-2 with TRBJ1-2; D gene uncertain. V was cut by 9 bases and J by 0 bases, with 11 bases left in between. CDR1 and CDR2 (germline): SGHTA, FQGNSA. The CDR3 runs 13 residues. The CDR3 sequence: CASTEPPNYGYTF. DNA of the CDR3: TGTGCCAGTACGGAGCCCCCTAACTATGGCTACACCTTC.

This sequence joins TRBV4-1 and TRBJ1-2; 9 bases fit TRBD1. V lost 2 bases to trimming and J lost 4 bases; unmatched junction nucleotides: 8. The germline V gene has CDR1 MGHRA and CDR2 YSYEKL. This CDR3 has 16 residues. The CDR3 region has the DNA TGCGCCAGCAGCCAACAAGGACAGGGGTCGGGCTATGGCTACACCTTC. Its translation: CASSQQGQGSGYGYTF.

The CDR3 here is CASSKGGGGVGRETQYF. The CDR3 region has the DNA TGCGCCAGCAGTAAAGGGGGCGGGGGGGTAGGGAGAGAGACCCAGTACTTC. V and J are TRBV10-2 and TRBJ2-5, with 9 nucleotides matching TRBD2. The germline V gene encodes CDR1 WSHSY and CDR2 SAAADI. V dropped 5 bases and J dropped 4; count of bases not matched to a gene: 14. This CDR3 is 17 amino acids long.

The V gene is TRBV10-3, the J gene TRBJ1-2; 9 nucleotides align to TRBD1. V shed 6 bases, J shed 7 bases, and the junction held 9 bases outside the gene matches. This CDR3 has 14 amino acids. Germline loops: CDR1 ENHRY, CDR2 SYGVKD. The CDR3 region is CAIRGLQGARGYTF. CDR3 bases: TGTGCCATCAGGGGTTTACAGGGGGCTCGTGGCTACACCTTC.

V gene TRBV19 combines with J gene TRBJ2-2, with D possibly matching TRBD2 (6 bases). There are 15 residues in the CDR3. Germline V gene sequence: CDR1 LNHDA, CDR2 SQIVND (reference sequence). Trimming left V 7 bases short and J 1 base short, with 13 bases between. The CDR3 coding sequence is TGTGCCAGTACCTCTATGGAGGGGAACACCGGGGAGCTGTTTTTT. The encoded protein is CASTSMEGNTGELFF. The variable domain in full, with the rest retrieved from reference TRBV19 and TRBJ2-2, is DGGITQSPKYLFRKEGQNVTLSCEQNLNHDAMYWYRQDPGQGLRLIYYSQIVNDFQKGDIAEGYSVSREKKESFPLTVTSAQKNPTAFYLCASTSMEGNTGELFFGEGSRLTVL.

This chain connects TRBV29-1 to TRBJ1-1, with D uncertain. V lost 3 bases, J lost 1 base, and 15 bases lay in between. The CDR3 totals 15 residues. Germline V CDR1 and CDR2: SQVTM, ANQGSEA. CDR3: CSVEVRGGRNTEAFF. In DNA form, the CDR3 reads TGCAGCGTTGAGGTGCGGGGAGGAAGGAACACTGAAGCTTTCTTT. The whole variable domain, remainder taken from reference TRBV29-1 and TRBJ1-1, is SAVISQKPSRDICQRGTSLTIQCQVDSQVTMMFWYRQQPGQSLTLIATANQGSEATYESGFVIDKFPISRPNLTFSTLTVSNMSPEDSSIYLCSVEVRGGRNTEAFFGQGTRLTVV.